These 16 T cell receptor beta chains share one sample of origin, sequenced in a study of blood T cell repertoires in COVID-19. The table came from immunoSEQ multiplex PCR; TCRdb's copy has only in-frame clones and leaves some out. The table has 65,000 to 85,000 clones, 88% seen once; the top ten hold around 20%. The sample was peripheral blood. These receptors came from a human donor in a cohort sampled during active COVID-19.

V gene TRBV27 combines with J gene TRBJ2-1; D ambiguous. The CDR3 is 13 amino acids. The germline gives CDR1 MNHEY, CDR2 SMNVEV (reference sequence). Trimming removed 3 bases at V and 14 bases at J, with 17 bases between. CDR3 nucleotide sequence: TGTGCCAGCAGTTTGAGCCCCGACACATGGAAGTTCTTC. This gives the protein CASSLSPDTWKFF.

This clone has only one observation. The chain has TRBV3-1 (or the pseudogene TRBV3-2) and TRBJ1-2, with D perhaps matching TRBD1 (5 bases). Looked up from germline, CDR1 is LGHDT and CDR2 is YNNKEL (reference sequence). The CDR3 sequence is 14 residues long. The V end was cut by 1 base, the J end by 1 base, with 7 bases between. CDR3 residues: CASSQGGDNYGYTF. The CDR3 region has the DNA TGTGCCAGCAGCCAAGGGGGCGATAACTATGGCTACACCTTC.

This clone was detected only once. The rearrangement joins TRBV7-8 to TRBJ2-1; TRBD2 aligns across 9 bases. This CDR3 has 17 amino acids. With 8 bases clipped from V and 0 bases from J, the junction kept 11 bases outside the gene matches. CDR1 and CDR2 from the germline V gene are SGHVS and FQNEAQ. The CDR3 protein is CASVLAGILSSYNEQFF. As DNA, the CDR3 is TGTGCCAGCGTCCTAGCGGGGATTCTTAGCTCCTACAATGAGCAGTTCTTC.

This sequence joins TRBV24-1 and TRBJ2-3; 10 bases map to TRBD2. The CDR3 contains 16 residues. The J segment lost 0 bases and the V segment lost 3 bases, leaving 2 bases of the junction unmatched. The germline V gene encodes CDR1 KGHDR and CDR2 SFDVKD. CDR3 sequence (DNA): TGTGCCACCAGTGATCGGACTAGCGGAAGCACAGATACGCAGTATTTT. It is translated as CATSDRTSGSTDTQYF.

The chain couples TRBV10-3 to TRBJ2-7; 10 nucleotides agree with TRBD2. The length of the CDR3 is 15 residues. The V gene end was trimmed by 3 bases and the J gene end by 6 bases; junction bases not matched to a gene: 8. Germline lookup yields CDR1 ENHRY and CDR2 SYGVKD. CDR3 coding DNA: TGTGCCATCAGTGATGGACTAGCGGACAGCGCCGAGCAGTACTTC. It codes for CAISDGLADSAEQYF.

This chain uses TRBV21-1 with TRBJ2-1; TRBD2, as called in the table, went unchecked against the DNA. TRBV21-1 constitutes a pseudogene. The CDR3 contains 16 residues. The DNA for the CDR3 is TGTGCCAGCAGCAAAGCGCGGGTAGCGGGGTCGCATGAGCAGTTCTTC. Its protein is CASSKARVAGSHEQFF.

The chain uses TRBV6-5 and TRBJ1-6; D is unclear. Germline CDR1 and CDR2: MNHEY and SVGAGI. The CDR3 extends over 13 amino acids. The V and J ends lost 2 bases and 9 bases respectively, with 8 bases between them. CDR3 sequence: CASSYTFSSPLHF. DNA of the CDR3: TGTGCCAGCAGTTACACGTTTAGTTCACCCCTCCACTTT.

The chain recombines TRBV27 with TRBJ2-3, with D maybe TRBD1 (6 bases). V dropped 8 bases and J dropped 6 bases, with 15 bases sitting between them. The CDR3 covers 13 residues. Germline V gene sequence: CDR1 MNHEY, CDR2 SMNVEV (reference sequence). The CDR3 reads CASHDSGVDTQYF. CDR3 bases: TGTGCCAGCCATGACTCAGGGGTGGATACGCAGTATTTT.

The chain combines TRBV4-1 with TRBJ2-3; perhaps TRBD1 as D (6 bases). This CDR3 comprises 13 residues. Trimming pared 4 bases from V and 7 bases from J, leaving 12 bases between. Germline assignment: CDR1 MGHRA and CDR2 YSYEKL. The CDR3 DNA follows: TGCGCCAGCAGCCTTTACAGGGATAATACGCAGTATTTT. Translated: CASSLYRDNTQYF.

This chain uses TRBV19 with TRBJ2-1, with TRBD2 matching 8 bases. This CDR3 region has 14 residues. The trim removed 3 bases at V and 9 bases at J, leaving 7 bases unmatched. Germline V gene data show CDR1 as LNHDA and CDR2 as SQIVND (reference sequence). As DNA, the CDR3 is TGTGCCAGTAGTATCCGGGGACTAGGCGGTGAGCAGTTCTTC. This gives the protein CASSIRGLGGEQFF.

The genes are TRBV4-1 and TRBJ1-2; 10 bases map to TRBD1. The CDR3 runs to 16 residues. CDR1 is MGHRA and CDR2 is YSYEKL in the germline V gene. The V segment lost 4 bases and the J segment 4 bases; nucleotides outside the gene matches: 9. In DNA form, the CDR3 reads TGCGCCAGCAGCCCCCCATTGGGACAGGGGTTCTATGGCTACACCTTC. Encoded protein: CASSPPLGQGFYGYTF.

This rearrangement joins TRBV3-1 (or the pseudogene TRBV3-2) to TRBJ1-5, with TRBD1 matching over 7 bases. The CDR3 is 14 residues long. Trimming at V came to 5 bases and at J to 3 bases, leaving 4 bases not matched to a gene. Germline V CDR1 and CDR2: LGHDT, YNNKEL (reference sequence). The DNA for the CDR3 is TGTGCCAGCAGCAAGGGACAGCCCAATCAGCCCCAGCATTTT. As protein: CASSKGQPNQPQHF.

This rearrangement joins TRBV30 to TRBJ2-7; TRBD1 aligns across 9 bases. This CDR3 is 15 amino acids long. V trimming: 5 bases; J trimming: 4 bases; junction bases outside the gene matches: 12. CDR1 and CDR2 from the germline V gene are GTSNPN and SVGIG (reference sequence). CDR3 sequence reads: CAWAPDLTGGYEQYF. The CDR3 DNA sequence: TGTGCCTGGGCCCCCGACTTGACAGGGGGTTACGAGCAGTACTTC.

The table lists this clone with a few counts. The chain recombines TRBV7-2 with TRBJ2-7, with D tentatively TRBD2 (6 bases). The CDR3 is 16 residues long. The germline V gene has CDR1 SGHTA and CDR2 FQGNSA. Trimming removed 5 bases from V and 4 bases from J, with 21 bases in between. This chain's CDR3 is CASSPHGGIPPYEQYF. CDR3 nucleotides: TGTGCCAGCAGCCCCCATGGCGGGATCCCTCCTTACGAGCAGTACTTC.

This clone showed up just once. The chain combines TRBV9 with TRBJ2-3, with 8 bases lining up with TRBD2. V lost 0 bases, J lost 4 bases, and 4 bases stayed unmatched. The CDR3 is made up of 15 amino acids. Germline-derived CDR1 and CDR2 are SGDLS and YYNGEE. The CDR3 here is CASSVGGGYSDTQYF. The CDR3 DNA reads TGTGCCAGCAGCGTAGGCGGGGGGTATTCAGATACGCAGTATTTT.

This chain connects TRBV28 to TRBJ1-4; 12 bases are shared with TRBD1. The germline V gene encodes CDR1 MDHEN and CDR2 SYDVKM. Trimming at V came to 3 bases and at J to 0 bases, leaving 5 bases not matched to a gene. The CDR3 is 18 residues long. CDR3 region: CASSLGQGARATNEKLFF. CDR3 coding DNA: TGTGCCAGCAGTTTGGGACAGGGGGCCAGGGCAACTAATGAAAAACTGTTTTTT. The whole variable domain, remainder taken from reference TRBV28 and TRBJ1-4, is DVKVTQSSRYLVKRTGEKVFLECVQDMDHENMFWYRQDPGLGLRLIYFSYDVKMKEKGDIPEGYSVSREKKERFSLILESASTNQTSMYLCASSLGQGARATNEKLFFGSGTQLSVL.